A selection of T cell receptor beta chains follows, all from one sample in a study of sequential checkpoint blockade in melanoma. Sequenced by immunoSEQ multiplex PCR; TCRdb stores in-frame clones only, minus some. The table lists fewer than 45,000 clones, around 86% of them singletons. Here the sequenced sample was CD8+ T cells sorted from blood (inferred from file names), taken from a patient given nivolumab and ipilimumab in sequence. These receptors originate from a human donor with melanoma. Both conserved end residues are part of each CDR3. Each record gives: D gene, V gene, J gene, clone size, CDR3 protein, CDR3 DNA. A D gene is named only where the DNA matches it firmly. Clone size appears in some rows only: once, few, many, or a class for an expanded clone.

-	TRBV4-3	TRBJ2-5	-	CASSQVQGQETQYF	TGCGCCAGCAGCCAAGTCCAGGGCCAAGAGACCCAGTACTTC
-	TRBV13	TRBJ2-3	-	CASSLRITVSTDTQYF	TGTGCCAGCAGCCTAAGAATCACGGTCAGCACAGATACGCAGTATTTT
-	TRBV29-1	TRBJ2-2	-	CSVTVRHSAQRANTGELFF	TGCAGCGTTACCGTACGTCATTCGGCACAGCGGGCAAACACCGGGGAGCTGTTTTTT
-	TRBV28	TRBJ2-1	-	CASRRDISYNEQFF	TGTGCCAGCAGGAGGGACATCTCCTACAATGAGCAGTTCTTC
-	TRBV29-1	TRBJ2-1	-	CSVTPANEQFF	TGCAGCGTGACTCCGGCCAATGAGCAGTTCTTC
TRBD2	TRBV7-3	TRBJ2-3	-	CASSDPLAGVESTQYF	TGTGCCAGCAGCGACCCACTAGCGGGAGTTGAGTCTACGCAGTATTTT
-	TRBV7-9	TRBJ2-3	-	CASSSDRQYTDTQYF	TGTGCCAGCAGCTCAGACAGACAGTACACAGATACGCAGTATTTT
TRBD2	TRBV5-1	TRBJ2-1	-	CASSVVAGAGYNEQFF	TGCGCCAGCAGCGTGGTAGCGGGAGCGGGGTACAATGAGCAGTTCTTC
-	TRBV5-1	TRBJ1-1	-	CASSPDRGGHTEAFF	TGCGCCAGCAGCCCTGACCGGGGAGGCCACACTGAAGCTTTCTTT
-	TRBV5-1	TRBJ2-1	-	CASSLNSIYNEQFF	TGCGCCAGCAGCTTGAATTCCATCTACAATGAGCAGTTCTTC
TRBD1	TRBV15	TRBJ2-1	-	CATHGTGNNEQFF	TGTGCCACCCATGGGACAGGAAACAATGAGCAGTTCTTC
TRBD1	TRBV19	TRBJ2-3	once	CASSQGVNTDTQYF	TGTGCCAGTAGCCAGGGGGTCAACACAGATACGCAGTATTTT
TRBD1	TRBV4-3	TRBJ1-1	once	CASSQWVETGSTEAFF	TGCGCCAGCAGCCAGTGGGTCGAGACAGGGAGCACTGAAGCTTTCTTT
-	TRBV2	TRBJ2-5	-	CASSEAAYQETQYF	TGTGCCAGCAGTGAGGCAGCGTACCAAGAGACCCAGTACTTC
TRBD2	TRBV29-1	TRBJ2-1	-	CSVVGLAGVHYNEQFF	TGCAGCGTTGTCGGACTAGCGGGAGTCCATTACAATGAGCAGTTCTTC
TRBD1	TRBV25-1	TRBJ1-5	-	CASRDRTHQPQHF	TGTGCCAGCAGGGACAGGACACATCAGCCCCAGCATTTT
-	TRBV5-5	TRBJ1-2	few	CASSLALGDYGYTF	TGTGCCAGCAGCTTGGCCCTCGGGGACTATGGCTACACCTTC
-	TRBV7-9	TRBJ2-1	-	CASSWPGGPKGADEQFF	TGTGCCAGCAGTTGGCCGGGAGGGCCTAAGGGGGCCGATGAGCAGTTCTTC
TRBD2	TRBV27	TRBJ2-7	-	CASSWSGGTYEQYF	TGTGCCAGCAGTTGGAGCGGGGGGACCTACGAGCAGTACTTC
TRBD2	TRBV29-1	TRBJ2-3	-	CSVLAGADNTQYF	TGCAGCGTCCTAGCGGGAGCCGATAATACGCAGTATTTT
-	TRBV27	TRBJ2-3	-	CASPFGGRASDTQYF	TGTGCCAGCCCTTTTGGGGGCAGGGCATCCGATACGCAGTATTTT
TRBD2	TRBV15	TRBJ2-2	-	CATSRGGRDTGELFF	TGTGCCACCAGCAGAGGCGGGAGGGACACCGGGGAGCTGTTTTTT
TRBD1	TRBV25-1	TRBJ1-5	-	CASSETGGNQPQHF	TGTGCCAGCAGTGAGACAGGGGGCAATCAGCCCCAGCATTTT
-	TRBV2	TRBJ1-2	-	CASSGRESFGYTF	TGTGCCAGCAGTGGCCGGGAGTCATTCGGCTACACCTTC
-	TRBV29-1	TRBJ2-1	-	CSVEGTINNEQFF	TGCAGCGTTGAGGGGACAATTAACAATGAGCAGTTCTTC
TRBD2	TRBV19	TRBJ2-1	-	CASSIVVLAGGPHDNEQFF	TGTGCCAGTAGTATAGTTGTTCTAGCGGGAGGGCCTCATGACAATGAGCAGTTCTTC
TRBD2	TRBV9	TRBJ2-3	once	CASSEGTSGITDTQYF	TGTGCCAGCAGCGAGGGGACTAGCGGTATCACAGATACGCAGTATTTT
TRBD2	TRBV25-1	TRBJ2-5	-	CASSESGLGSLETQYF	TGTGCCAGCAGTGAATCCGGACTAGGCTCGCTAGAGACCCAGTACTTC
-	TRBV7-8	TRBJ1-3	few	CASSLAGSQSGNTIYF	TGTGCCAGCAGCTTGGCAGGCTCTCAATCTGGAAACACCATATATTTT
-	TRBV7-3	TRBJ2-5	-	CASSSLGGLGETQYF	TGTGCCAGCAGCTCGCTAGGGGGTTTGGGGGAGACCCAGTACTTC
TRBD2	TRBV25-1	TRBJ2-1	-	CASSGGGRAKYNEQFF	TGTGCCAGCAGTGGAGGCGGGAGGGCCAAGTACAATGAGCAGTTCTTC
TRBD2	TRBV2	TRBJ2-1	-	CASSVSSGDYSEQFF	TGTGCCAGCAGTGTGTCTAGCGGGGATTACAGTGAGCAGTTCTTC
-	TRBV9	TRBJ1-5	few	CASSVAEHQPQHF	TGTGCCAGCAGCGTAGCAGAACATCAGCCCCAGCATTTT
-	TRBV28	TRBJ2-3	-	CASSLKYGTSTDTQYF	TGTGCCAGCAGTTTAAAGTATGGGACAAGCACAGATACGCAGTATTTT
-	TRBV7-3	TRBJ2-7	-	CASSLRSVSQGGEQYF	TGTGCCAGCAGCTTGAGATCTGTTTCGCAGGGTGGCGAGCAGTACTTC
-	TRBV27	TRBJ1-1	-	CASSYQMNTEAFF	TGTGCCAGCAGTTATCAAATGAACACTGAAGCTTTCTTT
-	TRBV6-5	TRBJ2-7	-	CASSYSGQYEQYF	TGTGCCAGCAGTTACTCGGGCCAGTACGAGCAGTACTTC
-	TRBV27	TRBJ2-2	-	CASSLFAGSPIFASRDTGELFF	TGTGCCAGCAGTTTATTTGCTGGTTCGCCTATATTTGCTTCTCGAGACACCGGGGAGCTGTTTTTT
-	TRBV7-2	TRBJ1-1	-	CASSFVVNTEAFF	TGTGCCAGCAGCTTTGTCGTGAACACTGAAGCTTTCTTT
-	TRBV21-1	TRBJ1-2	few	CASSKVGAYGYTF	TGTGCCAGCAGCAAAGTAGGGGCTTATGGCTACACCTTC
-	TRBV4-3	TRBJ1-6	-	CASSQQMTGSSLPLHF	TGCGCCAGCAGCCAACAAATGACAGGTTCGAGTCTACCCCTCCACTTT
TRBD1	TRBV15	TRBJ2-7	-	CATSRVPRAGGDGSYEQYF	TGTGCCACCAGCAGAGTACCTCGGGCAGGGGGAGATGGATCCTACGAGCAGTACTTC
TRBD2	TRBV6-5	TRBJ2-2	-	CASSLAGVNTGELFF	TGTGCCAGCAGTCTAGCGGGAGTGAACACCGGGGAGCTGTTTTTT
-	TRBV2	TRBJ1-1	-	CASSLTRGDTEAFF	TGTGCCAGCAGCCTAACGCGGGGGGACACTGAAGCTTTCTTT
TRBD2	TRBV4-1	TRBJ2-7	-	CASSPGLATYEQYF	TGCGCCAGCAGCCCGGGACTAGCGACCTACGAGCAGTACTTC
TRBD1	TRBV10-3	TRBJ2-1	-	CAISARTGESSYNEQFF	TGTGCCATCAGCGCAAGGACAGGGGAAAGCTCCTACAATGAGCAGTTCTTC
TRBD2	TRBV4-1	TRBJ2-7	-	CASSQGGLAGEQYF	TGCGCCAGCAGCCAAGGCGGACTAGCCGGCGAGCAGTACTTC
TRBD1	TRBV19	TRBJ2-3	-	CASSTGTGSADTQYF	TGTGCCAGTAGTACGGGGACAGGGTCAGCAGATACGCAGTATTTT
TRBD1	TRBV27	TRBJ2-7	-	CASSPGDSYEQYF	TGTGCCAGCAGTCCCGGGGACAGCTACGAGCAGTACTTC
-	TRBV9	TRBJ2-5	-	CASSVGDSMETQYF	TGTGCCAGCAGCGTCGGAGATAGCATGGAGACCCAGTACTTC